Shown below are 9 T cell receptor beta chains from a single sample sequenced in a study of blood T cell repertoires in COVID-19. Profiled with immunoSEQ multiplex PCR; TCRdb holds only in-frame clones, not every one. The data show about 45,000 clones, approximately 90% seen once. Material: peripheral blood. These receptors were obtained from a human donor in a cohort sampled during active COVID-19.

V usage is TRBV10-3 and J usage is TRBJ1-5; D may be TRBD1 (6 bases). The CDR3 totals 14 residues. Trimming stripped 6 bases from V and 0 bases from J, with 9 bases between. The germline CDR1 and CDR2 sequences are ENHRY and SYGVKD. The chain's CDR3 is CAIRDSTSNQPQHF. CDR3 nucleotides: TGTGCCATCAGGGACAGTACTAGCAATCAGCCCCAGCATTTT.

The CDR3 coding sequence is TGTGCCAGCAGCCTCGGACAGGGGACTTCCGAGCAGTACTTC. Residues: CASSLGQGTSEQYF. This rearrangement joins TRBV7-8 to TRBJ2-7; 9 bases map to TRBD1. V shed 5 bases and J 6 bases; nucleotides not matched to a gene: 8. Germline V gene data show CDR1 as SGHVS and CDR2 as FQNEAQ. The CDR3 runs 14 residues.

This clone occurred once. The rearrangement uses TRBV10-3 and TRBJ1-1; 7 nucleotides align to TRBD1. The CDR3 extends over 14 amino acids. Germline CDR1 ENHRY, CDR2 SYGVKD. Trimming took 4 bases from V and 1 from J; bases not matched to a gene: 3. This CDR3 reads CAISAGQKNTEAFF. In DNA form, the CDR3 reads TGTGCCATCAGTGCGGGACAGAAGAACACTGAAGCTTTCTTT.

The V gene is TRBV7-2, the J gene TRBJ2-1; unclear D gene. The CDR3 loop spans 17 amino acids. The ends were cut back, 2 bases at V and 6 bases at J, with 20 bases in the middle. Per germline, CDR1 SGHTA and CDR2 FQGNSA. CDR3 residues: CASSLFLSAPSFNEQFF. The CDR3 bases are TGTGCCAGCAGCTTATTTCTCAGCGCCCCGTCGTTCAATGAGCAGTTCTTC.

The CDR3 DNA reads as TGCAGTGCTAGTCGACAGGGCCGGAATGAGCAGTTCTTC. Protein product: CSASRQGRNEQFF. The chain has TRBV20-1 and TRBJ2-1; TRBD1 aligns across 7 bases. The CDR3 is made up of 13 amino acids. CDR1 DFQATT and CDR2 SNEGSKA come from the germline V gene (reference sequence). V lost 3 bases, J lost 7 bases, and 6 bases stayed unmatched.

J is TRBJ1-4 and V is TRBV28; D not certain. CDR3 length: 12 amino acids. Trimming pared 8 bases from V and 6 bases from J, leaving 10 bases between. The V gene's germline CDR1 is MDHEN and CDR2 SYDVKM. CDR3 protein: CASSEAHEKLFF. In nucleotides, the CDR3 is TGTGCCAGCTCCGAGGCGCATGAAAAACTGTTTTTT.

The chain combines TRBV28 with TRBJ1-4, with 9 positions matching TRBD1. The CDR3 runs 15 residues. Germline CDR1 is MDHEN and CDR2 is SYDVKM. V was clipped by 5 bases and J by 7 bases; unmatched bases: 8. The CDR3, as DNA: TGTGCCAGCAGTCCCTCGGGACAGGGTGGTGAAAAACTGTTTTTT. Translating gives CASSPSGQGGEKLFF. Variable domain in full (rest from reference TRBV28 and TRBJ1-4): DVKVTQSSRYLVKRTGEKVFLECVQDMDHENMFWYRQDPGLGLRLIYFSYDVKMKEKGDIPEGYSVSREKKERFSLILESASTNQTSMYLCASSPSGQGGEKLFFGSGTQLSVL.

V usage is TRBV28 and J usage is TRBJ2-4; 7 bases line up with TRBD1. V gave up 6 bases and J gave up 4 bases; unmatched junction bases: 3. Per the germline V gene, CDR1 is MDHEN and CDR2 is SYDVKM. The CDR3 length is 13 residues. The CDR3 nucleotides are TGTGCCAGCAGCTCAGGGGGAAAAAACATTCAGTACTTC. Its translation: CASSSGGKNIQYF.

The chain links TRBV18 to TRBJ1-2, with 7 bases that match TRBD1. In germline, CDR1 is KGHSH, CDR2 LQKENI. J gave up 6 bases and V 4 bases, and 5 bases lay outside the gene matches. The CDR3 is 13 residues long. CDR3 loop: CASSQGQENGYTF. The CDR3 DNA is TGTGCCAGCTCACAAGGACAGGAGAATGGCTACACCTTC.